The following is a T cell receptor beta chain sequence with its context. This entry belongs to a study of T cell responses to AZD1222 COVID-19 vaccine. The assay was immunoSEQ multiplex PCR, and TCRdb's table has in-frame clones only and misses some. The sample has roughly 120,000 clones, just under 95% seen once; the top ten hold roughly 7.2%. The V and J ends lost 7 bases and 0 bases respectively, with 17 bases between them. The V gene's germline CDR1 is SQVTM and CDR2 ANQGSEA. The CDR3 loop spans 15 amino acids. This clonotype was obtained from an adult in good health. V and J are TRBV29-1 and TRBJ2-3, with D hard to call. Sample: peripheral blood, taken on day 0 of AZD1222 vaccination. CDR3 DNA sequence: TGCAGCGCTGGAGTAACCAATTCTAGCACAGATACGCAGTATTTT. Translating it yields CSAGVTNSSTDTQYF.